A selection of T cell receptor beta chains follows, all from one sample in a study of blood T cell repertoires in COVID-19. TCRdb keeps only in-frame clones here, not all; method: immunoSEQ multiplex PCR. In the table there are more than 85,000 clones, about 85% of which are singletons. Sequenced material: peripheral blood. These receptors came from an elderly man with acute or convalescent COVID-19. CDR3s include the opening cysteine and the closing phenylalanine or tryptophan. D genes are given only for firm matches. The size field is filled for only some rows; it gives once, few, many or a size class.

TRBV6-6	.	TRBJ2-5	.	TGTGCCAGCAGTTACTCTCTGGGCTCCCAAGAGACCCAGTACTTC	CASSYSLGSQETQYF
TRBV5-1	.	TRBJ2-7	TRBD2	TGCGCCAGCAGCCCACGGCCCAGACTAGCGGGAGTAGATGAGCAGTACTTC	CASSPRPRLAGVDEQYF
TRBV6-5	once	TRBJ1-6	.	TGTGCCAGCTGGGACAATAATTCACCCCTCCACTTT	CASWDNNSPLHF
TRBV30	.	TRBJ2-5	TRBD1	TGTGCCTGGGACAGGGGCCAAGAGACCCAGTACTTC	CAWDRGQETQYF
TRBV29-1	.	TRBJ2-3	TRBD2	TGCAGCGTTGCGGGCGGGAGCTCAGATACGCAGTATTTT	CSVAGGSSDTQYF
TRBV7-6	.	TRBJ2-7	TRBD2	TGTGCCAGCAGCGCACTGACTAGCGGGAGCCCCTACGAGCAGTACTTC	CASSALTSGSPYEQYF
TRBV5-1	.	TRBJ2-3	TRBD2	TGCGCCAGCAGCTTTACTAGCGGGAAAAGCACAGATACGCAGTATTTT	CASSFTSGKSTDTQYF
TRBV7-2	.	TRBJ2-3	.	TGTGCCAGCAGCTTAAGGCCCCCTGCGGGGACAGTGGCAGATACGCAGTATTTT	CASSLRPPAGTVADTQYF
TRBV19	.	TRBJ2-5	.	TGTGCCAGTAGTATTGGACTGGAGGGGACCCAGTACTTC	CASSIGLEGTQYF
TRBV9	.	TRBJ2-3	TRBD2	TGTGCCAGCAGCGTTAGCGGGAGCACAGATACGCAGTATTTT	CASSVSGSTDTQYF
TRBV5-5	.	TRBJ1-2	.	TGTGCCAGCAGCTTGGGAGCGACAGTCTATGGCTACACCTTC	CASSLGATVYGYTF
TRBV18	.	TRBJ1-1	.	TGTGCCAGCTCAAGTCAGGGAGGCACTGAAGCTTTCTTT	CASSSQGGTEAFF
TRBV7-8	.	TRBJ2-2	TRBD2	TGTGCCAGCAGCGGCCTAGCGGGAGGTACCGGGGAGCTGTTTTTT	CASSGLAGGTGELFF
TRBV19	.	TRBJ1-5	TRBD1	TGTGCCAGTACCCATTCGGACAGGGGGCTTTATGGCAATCAGCCCCAGCATTTT	CASTHSDRGLYGNQPQHF
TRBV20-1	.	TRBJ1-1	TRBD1	TGCAGTGCTAGTTACAGGGGGCAATTAGACACTGAAGCTTTCTTT	CSASYRGQLDTEAFF
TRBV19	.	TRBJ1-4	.	TGTGCCAGTAGTATAGATCCAGGGCAGGGGACTAATGAAAAACTGTTTTTT	CASSIDPGQGTNEKLFF
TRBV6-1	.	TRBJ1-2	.	TGTGCCAGCAGTGAGCGCGACTATGGCTACACCTTC	CASSERDYGYTF
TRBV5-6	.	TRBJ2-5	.	TGTGCCAGCAGCTTGGCGGGTAGGGGCCAAGAGACCCAGTACTTC	CASSLAGRGQETQYF
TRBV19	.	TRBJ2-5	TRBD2	TGTGCCAGTACCAAGACTAGCGGGTTATCTTCGGGAGTGAAGTCGGAGACCCAGTACTTC	CASTKTSGLSSGVKSETQYF
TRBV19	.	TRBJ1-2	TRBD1	TGTGCCAGTAGTCCACCGGGGGGACAGGCGACCTATGGCTACACCTTC	CASSPPGGQATYGYTF
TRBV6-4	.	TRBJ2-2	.	TGTGCCAGCAGTGAAGCTAGCGTCAACACCGGGGAGCTGTTTTTT	CASSEASVNTGELFF
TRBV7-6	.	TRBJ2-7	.	TGTGCCAGCAGCTTAGGGGGTACTAGAGTCCGCGAGCAGTACTTC	CASSLGGTRVREQYF
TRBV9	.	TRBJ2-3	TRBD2	TGTGCCAGCAGCCCGGGAGTCCTAGCGGGCACAGATACGCAGTATTTT	CASSPGVLAGTDTQYF
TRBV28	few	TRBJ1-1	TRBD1	TGTGCCAGAGGACAGGGGGCTGAAGCTTTCTTT	CARGQGAEAFF
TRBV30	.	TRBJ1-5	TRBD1	TGTGCCTTACAGGGGGCGGGAAGCAATCAGCCCCAGCATTTT	CALQGAGSNQPQHF
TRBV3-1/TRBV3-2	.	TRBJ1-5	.	TGTGCCAGCAGCCATAACAGAGGGGGTCGACCCCAGCATTTT	CASSHNRGGRPQHF
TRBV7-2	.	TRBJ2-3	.	TGTGCCAGCAGCTCGTTAGGAGGATCCACAGATACGCAGTATTTT	CASSSLGGSTDTQYF
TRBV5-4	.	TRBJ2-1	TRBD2	TGTGCCAGCAGCCTACCGGTGGGACTAGCGGGTTCTGGCTCCTACAATGAGCAGTTCTTC	CASSLPVGLAGSGSYNEQFF
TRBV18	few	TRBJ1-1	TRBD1	TGTGCCAGCTCACAACTACAGGGGGAGAACACTGAAGCTTTCTTT	CASSQLQGENTEAFF
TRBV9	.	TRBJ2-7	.	TGTGCCAGCAGCGTAACGGCTAGAGAGGGCTACGAGCAGTACTTC	CASSVTAREGYEQYF
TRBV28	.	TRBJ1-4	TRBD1	TGTGCCAGCAGCCCCGGGGCAGGGGGTGAAAAACTGTTTTTT	CASSPGAGGEKLFF
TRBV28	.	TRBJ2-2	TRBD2	TGTGCCAGCAGTCCACCGCGGGGGACCGCGTTTGACACCGGGGAGCTGTTTTTT	CASSPPRGTAFDTGELFF
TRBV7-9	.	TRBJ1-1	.	TGTGCCAGCAGACAGGGACTAACTGAAGCTTTCTTT	CASRQGLTEAFF
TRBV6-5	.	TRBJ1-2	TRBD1	TGTGCCAGCAGCCCCAGGGGGGTGGCTGGCTACACCTTC	CASSPRGVAGYTF
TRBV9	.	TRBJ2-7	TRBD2	TGTGCCAGCAGCCCTCTCGGGACTAGCGGAAGCTACGAGCAGTACTTC	CASSPLGTSGSYEQYF
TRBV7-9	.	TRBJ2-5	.	TGTGCCAGCAGCTCTCCGAGCGGGCGACTACTCCAAGAGACCCAGTACTTC	CASSSPSGRLLQETQYF
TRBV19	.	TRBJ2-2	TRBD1	TGTGCCACTGCCGGGACAGCAAACACCGGGGAGCTGTTTTTT	CATAGTANTGELFF
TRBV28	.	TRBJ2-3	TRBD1	TGTGCCACCTCCAGGGGGCGCCGTGCAGATACGCAGTATTTT	CATSRGRRADTQYF